This TCR beta chain was obtained from a study of blood T cell repertoires in COVID-19. Study background: Both acute and convalescent COVID-19 samples were obtained from the United States, Italy and Spain. T cells, B-cell-depleted T cells, or PBMCs provided the cDNA or gDNA that served as material.

The CDR3 is 14 residues long. V was shortened by 1 base and J by 4 bases, with 11 bases between the two germline ends. Germline V CDR1 and CDR2: LGHDT, YNNKEL (reference sequence). Authors' analysis steps: Reference gene primer amplification gave estimated nucleated cell counts. The table came from immunoSEQ multiplex PCR; TCRdb's copy has only in-frame clones and leaves some out. The V and J calls and the clone size are those of that table, but D and trimming were determined from the DNA. The table lists some 200,000 clones, under 85% of them singletons, with about 5.7% in the top ten. This clone occurred once.

The V call is TRBV3-1 (or the pseudogene TRBV3-2), the J call TRBJ2-7; the D is unclear. Sequences were obtained from peripheral blood. This TCR was sampled from a woman in her 40s with acute or convalescent COVID-19. CDR3 bases: TGTGCCAGCAGCCAAGCCCGGCAGGATTACGAGCAGTACTTC. Amino acid sequence: CASSQARQDYEQYF.